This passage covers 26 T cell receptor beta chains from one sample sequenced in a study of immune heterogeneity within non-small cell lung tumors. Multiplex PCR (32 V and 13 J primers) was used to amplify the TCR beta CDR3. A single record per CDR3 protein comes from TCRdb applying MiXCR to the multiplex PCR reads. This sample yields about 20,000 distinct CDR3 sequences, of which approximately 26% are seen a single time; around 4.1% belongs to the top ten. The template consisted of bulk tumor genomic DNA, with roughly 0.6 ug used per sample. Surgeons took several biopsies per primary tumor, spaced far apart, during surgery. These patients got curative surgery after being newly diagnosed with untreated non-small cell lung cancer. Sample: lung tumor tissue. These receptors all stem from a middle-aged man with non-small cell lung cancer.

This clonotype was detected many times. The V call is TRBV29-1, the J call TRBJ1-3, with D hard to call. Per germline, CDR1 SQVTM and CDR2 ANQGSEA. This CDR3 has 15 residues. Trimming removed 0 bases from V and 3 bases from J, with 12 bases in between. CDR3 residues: CSVEDRRAVGNTIYF. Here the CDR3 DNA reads TGCAGCGTTGAAGATCGTAGGGCCGTTGGAAACACCATATATTTT.

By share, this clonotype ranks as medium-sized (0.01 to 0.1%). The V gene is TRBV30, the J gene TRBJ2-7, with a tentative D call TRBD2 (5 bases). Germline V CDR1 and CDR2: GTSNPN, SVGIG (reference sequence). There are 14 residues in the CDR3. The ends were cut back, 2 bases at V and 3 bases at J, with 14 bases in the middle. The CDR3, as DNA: TGTGCCTGGAGTCATTGGACTTCGATCTACGAGCAGTACTTC. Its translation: CAWSHWTSIYEQYF.

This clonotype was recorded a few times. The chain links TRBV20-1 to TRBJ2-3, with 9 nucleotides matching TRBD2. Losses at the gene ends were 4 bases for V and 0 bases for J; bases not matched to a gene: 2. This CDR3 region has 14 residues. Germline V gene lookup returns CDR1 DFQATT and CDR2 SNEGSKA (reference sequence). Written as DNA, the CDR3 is TGCAGTGCTACTGCGGGAGGGAGCACAGATACGCAGTATTTT. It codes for CSATAGGSTDTQYF.

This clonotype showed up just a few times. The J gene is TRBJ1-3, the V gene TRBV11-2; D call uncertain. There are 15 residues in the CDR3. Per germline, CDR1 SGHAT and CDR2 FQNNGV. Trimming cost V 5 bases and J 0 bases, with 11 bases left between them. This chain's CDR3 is CASSAGVLSGNTIYF. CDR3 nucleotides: TGTGCCAGCAGCGCCGGCGTCCTCTCTGGAAACACCATATATTTT.

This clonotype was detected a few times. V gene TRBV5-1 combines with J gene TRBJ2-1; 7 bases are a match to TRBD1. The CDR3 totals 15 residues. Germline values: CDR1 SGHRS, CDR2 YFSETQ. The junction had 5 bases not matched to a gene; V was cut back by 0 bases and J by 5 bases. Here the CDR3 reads CASSLDLTGHNEQFF. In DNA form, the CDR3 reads TGCGCCAGCAGCTTGGATTTGACAGGGCACAATGAGCAGTTCTTC. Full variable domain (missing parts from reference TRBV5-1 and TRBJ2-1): KAGVTQTPRYLIKTRGQQVTLSCSPISGHRSVSWYQQTPGQGLQFLFEYFSETQRNKGNFPGRFSGRQFSNSRSEMNVSTLELGDSALYLCASSLDLTGHNEQFFGPGTRLTVL.

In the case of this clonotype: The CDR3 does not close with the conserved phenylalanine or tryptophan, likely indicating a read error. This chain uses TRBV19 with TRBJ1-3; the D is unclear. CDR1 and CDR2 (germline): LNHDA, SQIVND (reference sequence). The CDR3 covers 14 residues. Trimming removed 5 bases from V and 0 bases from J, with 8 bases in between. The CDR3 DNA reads TGTGCCAGTAGTCGAAAGAGCTCTGGAAACACCATATATTTA. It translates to CASSRKSSGNTIYL.

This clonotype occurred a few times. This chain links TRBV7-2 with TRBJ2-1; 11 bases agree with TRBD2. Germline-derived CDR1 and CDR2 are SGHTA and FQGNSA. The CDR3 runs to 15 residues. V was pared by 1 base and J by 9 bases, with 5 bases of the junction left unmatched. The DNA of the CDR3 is TGTGCCAGCAGCTTAGAACTAGCGGGAGCTGTTGAGCAGTTCTTC. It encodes CASSLELAGAVEQFF.

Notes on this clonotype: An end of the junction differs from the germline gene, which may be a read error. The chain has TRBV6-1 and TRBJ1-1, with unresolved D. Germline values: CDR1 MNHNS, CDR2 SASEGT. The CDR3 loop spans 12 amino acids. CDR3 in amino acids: CACSDRVTEAFF. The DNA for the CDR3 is TGTGCCTGCAGTGATAGGGTCACTGAAGCTTTCTTT.

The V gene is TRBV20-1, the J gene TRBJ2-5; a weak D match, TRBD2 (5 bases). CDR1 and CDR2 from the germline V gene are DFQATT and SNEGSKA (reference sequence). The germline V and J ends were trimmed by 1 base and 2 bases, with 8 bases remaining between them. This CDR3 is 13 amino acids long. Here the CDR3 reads CSARGTLQETQYF. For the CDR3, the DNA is TGCAGTGCTAGAGGGACTCTACAAGAGACCCAGTACTTC.

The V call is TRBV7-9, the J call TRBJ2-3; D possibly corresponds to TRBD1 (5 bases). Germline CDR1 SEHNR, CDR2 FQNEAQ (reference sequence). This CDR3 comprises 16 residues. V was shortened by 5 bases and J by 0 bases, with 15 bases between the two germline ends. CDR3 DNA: TGTGCCAGCAGCCCCCGTCTGACAGTGAGCACAGATACGCAGTATTTT. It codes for CASSPRLTVSTDTQYF.

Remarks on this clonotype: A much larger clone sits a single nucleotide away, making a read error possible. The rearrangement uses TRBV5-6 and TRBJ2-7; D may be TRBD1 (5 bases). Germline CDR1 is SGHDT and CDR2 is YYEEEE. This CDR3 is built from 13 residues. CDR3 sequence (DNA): TGTTCCAGCAGCTTGGGGCTCTCCTACGAGCAGTACTTC. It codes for CSSSLGLSYEQYF.

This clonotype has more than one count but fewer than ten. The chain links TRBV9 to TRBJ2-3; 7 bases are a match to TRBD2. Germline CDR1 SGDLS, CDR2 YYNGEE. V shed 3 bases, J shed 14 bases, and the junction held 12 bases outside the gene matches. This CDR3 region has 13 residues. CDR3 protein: CASSEEPSGPGYF. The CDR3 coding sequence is TGTGCCAGCAGCGAGGAACCTAGCGGCCCAGGGTATTTT.

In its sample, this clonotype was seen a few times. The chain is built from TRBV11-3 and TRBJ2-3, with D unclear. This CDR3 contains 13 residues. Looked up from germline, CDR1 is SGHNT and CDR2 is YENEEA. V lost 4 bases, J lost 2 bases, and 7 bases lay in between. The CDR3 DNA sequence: TGTGCCAGCAGCTCTCAACCCACAGATACGCAGTATTTT. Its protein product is CASSSQPTDTQYF.

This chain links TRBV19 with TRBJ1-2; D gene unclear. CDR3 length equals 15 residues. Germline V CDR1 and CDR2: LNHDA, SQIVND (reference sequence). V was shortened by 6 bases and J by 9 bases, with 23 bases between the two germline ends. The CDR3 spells CASRAPGTRLGSYTF. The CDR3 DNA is TGTGCCAGTAGAGCCCCCGGTACAAGGTTGGGTAGCTACACCTTC.

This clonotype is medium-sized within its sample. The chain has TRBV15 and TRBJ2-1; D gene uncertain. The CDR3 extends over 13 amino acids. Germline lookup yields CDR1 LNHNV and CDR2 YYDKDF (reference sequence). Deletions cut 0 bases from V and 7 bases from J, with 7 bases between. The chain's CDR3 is CATSRDLRNEQFF. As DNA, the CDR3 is TGTGCCACCAGCAGAGATTTAAGGAATGAGCAGTTCTTC.

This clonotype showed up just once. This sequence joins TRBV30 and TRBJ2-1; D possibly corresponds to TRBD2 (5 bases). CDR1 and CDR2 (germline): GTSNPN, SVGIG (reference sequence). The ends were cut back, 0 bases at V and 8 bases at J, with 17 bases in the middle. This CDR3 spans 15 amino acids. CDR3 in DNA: TGTGCCTGGAGTGTACGGCTAGCTGGAGTGGATGAGCAGTTCTTC. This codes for CAWSVRLAGVDEQFF.

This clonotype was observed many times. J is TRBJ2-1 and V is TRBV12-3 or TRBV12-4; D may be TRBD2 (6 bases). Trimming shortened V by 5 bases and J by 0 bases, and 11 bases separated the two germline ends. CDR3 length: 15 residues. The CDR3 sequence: CASSTAGSSYNEQFF. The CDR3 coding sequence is TGTGCCAGCAGTACCGCCGGGAGCTCCTACAATGAGCAGTTCTTC.

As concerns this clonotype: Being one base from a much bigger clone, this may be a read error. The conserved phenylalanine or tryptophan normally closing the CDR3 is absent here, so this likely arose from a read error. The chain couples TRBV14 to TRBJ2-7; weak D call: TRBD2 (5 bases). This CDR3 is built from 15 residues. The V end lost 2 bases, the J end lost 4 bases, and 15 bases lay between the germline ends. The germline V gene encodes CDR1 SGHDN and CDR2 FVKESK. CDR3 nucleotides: TGTGCCAGCAGCCAACTGGAGAGGACTGGTTACGAGCAGTACTCC. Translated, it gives CASSQLERTGYEQYS.

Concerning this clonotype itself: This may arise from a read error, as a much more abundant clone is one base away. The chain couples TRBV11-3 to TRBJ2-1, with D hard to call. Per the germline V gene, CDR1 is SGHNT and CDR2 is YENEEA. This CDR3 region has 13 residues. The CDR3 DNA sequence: TGTGCCAGCAGCGGGCGGCACTACAATGAGCAGTTATTC. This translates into CASSGRHYNEQLF.

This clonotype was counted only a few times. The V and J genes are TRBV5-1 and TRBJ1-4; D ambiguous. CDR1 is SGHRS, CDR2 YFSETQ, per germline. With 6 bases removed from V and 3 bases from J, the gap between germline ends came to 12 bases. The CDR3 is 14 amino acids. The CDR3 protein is CASILERANEKLFF. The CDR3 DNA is TGCGCCAGCATCTTAGAACGAGCTAATGAAAAACTGTTTTTT. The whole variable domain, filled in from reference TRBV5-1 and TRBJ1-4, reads KAGVTQTPRYLIKTRGQQVTLSCSPISGHRSVSWYQQTPGQGLQFLFEYFSETQRNKGNFPGRFSGRQFSNSRSEMNVSTLELGDSALYLCASILERANEKLFFGSGTQLSVL.

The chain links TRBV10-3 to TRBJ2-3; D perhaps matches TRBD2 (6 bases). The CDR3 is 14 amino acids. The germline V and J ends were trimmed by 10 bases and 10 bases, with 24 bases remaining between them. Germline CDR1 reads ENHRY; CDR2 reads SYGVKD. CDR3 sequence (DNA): TGTGCCACCCGGAGGGAGGTGGGTAATTTTCCGCAGTATTTT. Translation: CATRREVGNFPQYF.

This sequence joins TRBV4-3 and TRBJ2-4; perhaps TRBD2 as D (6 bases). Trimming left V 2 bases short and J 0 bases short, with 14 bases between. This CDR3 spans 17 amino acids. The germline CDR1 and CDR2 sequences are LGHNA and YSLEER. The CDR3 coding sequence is TGCGCCAGCAGCCAATCTAATCCCGGGGGAGCCAAAAACATTCAGTACTTC. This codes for CASSQSNPGGAKNIQYF.

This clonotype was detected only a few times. DNA for the CDR3: TGTGCCAGCAGTTTACGAGGGGGGGTGCGAGGCTACACCTTC. It translates to CASSLRGGVRGYTF. The chain couples TRBV12-3 or TRBV12-4 to TRBJ1-2; maybe TRBD1 (6 bases). This CDR3 region has 14 residues. Trimming removed 2 bases at V and 8 bases at J, with 15 bases between.

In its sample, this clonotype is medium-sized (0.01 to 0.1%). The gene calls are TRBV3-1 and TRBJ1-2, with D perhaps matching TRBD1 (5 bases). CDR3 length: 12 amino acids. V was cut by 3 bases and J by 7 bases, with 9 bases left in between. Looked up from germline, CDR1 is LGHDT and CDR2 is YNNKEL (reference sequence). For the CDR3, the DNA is TGTGCCAGCAGCCACACAAGGGGTGGCTACACCTTC. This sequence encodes CASSHTRGGYTF.

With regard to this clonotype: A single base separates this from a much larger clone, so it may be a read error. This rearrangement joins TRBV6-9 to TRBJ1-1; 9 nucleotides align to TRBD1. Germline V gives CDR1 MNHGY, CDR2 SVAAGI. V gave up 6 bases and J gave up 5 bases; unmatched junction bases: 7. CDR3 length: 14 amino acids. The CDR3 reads CASRLQGAGTEAFF. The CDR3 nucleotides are TGTGCCAGCAGGTTACAGGGGGCTGGGACTGAAGCTTTCTTT.

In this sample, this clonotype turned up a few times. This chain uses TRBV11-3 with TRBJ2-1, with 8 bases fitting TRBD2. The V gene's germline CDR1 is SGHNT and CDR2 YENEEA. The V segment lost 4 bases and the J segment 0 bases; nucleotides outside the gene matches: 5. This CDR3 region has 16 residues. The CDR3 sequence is CASSSFLAGSYNEQFF. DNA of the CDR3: TGTGCCAGCAGCTCCTTCCTAGCGGGCTCCTACAATGAGCAGTTCTTC. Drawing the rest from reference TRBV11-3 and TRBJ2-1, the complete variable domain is EAGVVQSPRYKIIEKKQPVAFWCNPISGHNTLYWYLQNLGQGPELLIRYENEEAVDDSQLPKDRFSAERLKGVDSTLKIQPAELGDSAVYLCASSSFLAGSYNEQFFGPGTRLTVL.